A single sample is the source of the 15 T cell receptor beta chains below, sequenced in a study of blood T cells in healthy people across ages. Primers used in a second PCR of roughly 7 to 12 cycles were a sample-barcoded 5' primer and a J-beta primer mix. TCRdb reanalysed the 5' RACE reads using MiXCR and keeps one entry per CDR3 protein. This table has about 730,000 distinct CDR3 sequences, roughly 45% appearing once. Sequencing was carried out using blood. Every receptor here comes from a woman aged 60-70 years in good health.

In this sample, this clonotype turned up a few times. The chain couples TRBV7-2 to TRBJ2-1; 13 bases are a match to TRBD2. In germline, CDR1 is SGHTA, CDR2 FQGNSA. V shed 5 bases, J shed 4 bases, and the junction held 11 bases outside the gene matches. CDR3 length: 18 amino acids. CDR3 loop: CASSARTSGSEHYNEQFF. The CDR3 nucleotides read TGTGCCAGCAGCGCCCGGACTAGCGGGAGTGAGCATTACAATGAGCAGTTCTTC. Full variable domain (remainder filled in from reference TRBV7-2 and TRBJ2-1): GAGVSQSPSNKVTEKGKDVELRCDPISGHTALYWYRQSLGQGLEFLIYFQGNSAPDKSGLPSDRFSAERTGGSVSTLTIQRTQQEDSAVYLCASSARTSGSEHYNEQFFGPGTRLTVL.

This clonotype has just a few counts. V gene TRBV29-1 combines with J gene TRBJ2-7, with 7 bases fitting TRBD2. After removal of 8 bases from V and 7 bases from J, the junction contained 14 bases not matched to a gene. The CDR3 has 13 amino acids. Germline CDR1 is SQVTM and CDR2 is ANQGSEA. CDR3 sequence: CSFEGAGLNEQYF. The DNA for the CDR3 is TGCAGCTTCGAAGGAGCGGGACTCAATGAGCAGTACTTC.

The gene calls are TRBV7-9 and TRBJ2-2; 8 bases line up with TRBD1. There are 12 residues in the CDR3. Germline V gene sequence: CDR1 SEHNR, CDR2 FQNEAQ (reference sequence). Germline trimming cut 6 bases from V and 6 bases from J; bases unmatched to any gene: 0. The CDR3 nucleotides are TGTGCCAGCAGGACAGGGGCCGGGGAGCTGTTTTTT. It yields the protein CASRTGAGELFF. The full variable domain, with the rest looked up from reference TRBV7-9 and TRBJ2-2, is DTGVSQNPRHKITKRGQNVTFRCDPISEHNRLYWYRQTLGQGPEFLTYFQNEAQLEKSRLLSDRFSAERPKGSFSTLEIQRTEQGDSAMYLCASRTGAGELFFGEGSRLTVL.

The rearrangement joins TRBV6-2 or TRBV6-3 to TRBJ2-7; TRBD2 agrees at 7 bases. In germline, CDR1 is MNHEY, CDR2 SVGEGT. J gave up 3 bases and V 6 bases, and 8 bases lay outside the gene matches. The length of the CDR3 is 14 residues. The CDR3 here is CASSSTLAVYEQYF. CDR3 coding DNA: TGTGCCAGCAGCTCCACCCTAGCGGTCTACGAGCAGTACTTC.

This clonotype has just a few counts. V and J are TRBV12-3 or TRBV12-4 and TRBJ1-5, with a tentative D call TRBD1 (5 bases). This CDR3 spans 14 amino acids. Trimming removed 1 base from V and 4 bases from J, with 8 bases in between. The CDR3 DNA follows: TGTGCCAGCAGTTTAGAGGGGCAGAATCAGCCCCAGCATTTT. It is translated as CASSLEGQNQPQHF.

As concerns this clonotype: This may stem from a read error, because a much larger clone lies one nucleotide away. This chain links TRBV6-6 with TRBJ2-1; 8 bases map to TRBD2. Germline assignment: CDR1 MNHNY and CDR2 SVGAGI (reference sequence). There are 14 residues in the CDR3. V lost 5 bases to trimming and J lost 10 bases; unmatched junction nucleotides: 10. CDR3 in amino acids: CASSKGRGAYEQFF. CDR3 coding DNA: TGTGCCAGCAGTAAGGGGCGGGGGGCCTACGAGCAGTTCTTC.

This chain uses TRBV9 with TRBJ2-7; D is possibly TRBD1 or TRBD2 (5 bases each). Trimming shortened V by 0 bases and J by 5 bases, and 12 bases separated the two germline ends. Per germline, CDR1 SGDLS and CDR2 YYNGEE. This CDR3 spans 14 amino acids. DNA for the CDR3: TGTGCCAGCAGCGTAGTAGGGGAGATGGACGAGCAGTACTTC. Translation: CASSVVGEMDEQYF.

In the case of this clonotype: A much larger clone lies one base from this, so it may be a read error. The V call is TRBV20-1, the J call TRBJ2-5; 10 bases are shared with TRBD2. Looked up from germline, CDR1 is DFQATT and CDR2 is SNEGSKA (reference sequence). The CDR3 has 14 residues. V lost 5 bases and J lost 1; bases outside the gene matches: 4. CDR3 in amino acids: CSADVAGGQETQYF. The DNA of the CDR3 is TGCAGTGCTGACGTAGCGGGGGGCCAAGAGACCCAGTACTTC.

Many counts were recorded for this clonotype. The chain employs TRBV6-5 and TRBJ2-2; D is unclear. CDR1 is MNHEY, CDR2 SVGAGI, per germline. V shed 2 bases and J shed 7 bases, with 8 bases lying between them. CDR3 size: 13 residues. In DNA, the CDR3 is TGTGCCAGCAGTTACCCGCCCCACGGGGAGCTGTTTTTT. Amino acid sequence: CASSYPPHGELFF.

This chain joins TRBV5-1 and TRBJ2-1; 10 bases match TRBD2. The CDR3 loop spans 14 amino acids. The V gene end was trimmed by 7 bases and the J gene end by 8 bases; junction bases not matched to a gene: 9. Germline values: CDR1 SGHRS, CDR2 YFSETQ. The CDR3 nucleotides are TGCGCCAGCTCCGGGACTAGCGTATGGTATGAGCAGTTCTTC. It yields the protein CASSGTSVWYEQFF. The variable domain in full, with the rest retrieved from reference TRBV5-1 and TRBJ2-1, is KAGVTQTPRYLIKTRGQQVTLSCSPISGHRSVSWYQQTPGQGLQFLFEYFSETQRNKGNFPGRFSGRQFSNSRSEMNVSTLELGDSALYLCASSGTSVWYEQFFGPGTRLTVL.

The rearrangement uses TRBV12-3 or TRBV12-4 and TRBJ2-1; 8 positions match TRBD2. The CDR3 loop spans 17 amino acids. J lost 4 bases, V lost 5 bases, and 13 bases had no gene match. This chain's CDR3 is CASSLPRGAGEYNEQFF. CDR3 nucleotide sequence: TGTGCCAGCAGTCTACCCCGGGGAGCGGGGGAGTACAATGAGCAGTTCTTC.

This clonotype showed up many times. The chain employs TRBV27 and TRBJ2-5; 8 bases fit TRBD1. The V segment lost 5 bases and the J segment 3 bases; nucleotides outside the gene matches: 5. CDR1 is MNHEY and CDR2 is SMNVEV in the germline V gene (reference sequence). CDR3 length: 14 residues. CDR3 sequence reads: CASSPLDREETQYF. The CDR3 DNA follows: TGTGCCAGCAGTCCCCTGGACAGGGAAGAGACCCAGTACTTC.

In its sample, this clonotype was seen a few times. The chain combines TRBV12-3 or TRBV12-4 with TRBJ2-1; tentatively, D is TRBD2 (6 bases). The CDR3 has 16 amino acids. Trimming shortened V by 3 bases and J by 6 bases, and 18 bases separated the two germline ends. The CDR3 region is CASSFTHGGKGNEQFF. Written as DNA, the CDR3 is TGTGCCAGCAGTTTTACCCACGGGGGAAAGGGCAATGAGCAGTTCTTC.

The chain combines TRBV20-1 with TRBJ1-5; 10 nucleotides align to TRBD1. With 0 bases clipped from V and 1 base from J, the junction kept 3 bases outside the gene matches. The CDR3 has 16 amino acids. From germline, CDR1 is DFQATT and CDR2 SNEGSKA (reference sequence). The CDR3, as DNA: TGCAGTGCTAGAGAGTGGGACAGGGGAAGCAATCAGCCCCAGCATTTT. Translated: CSAREWDRGSNQPQHF.

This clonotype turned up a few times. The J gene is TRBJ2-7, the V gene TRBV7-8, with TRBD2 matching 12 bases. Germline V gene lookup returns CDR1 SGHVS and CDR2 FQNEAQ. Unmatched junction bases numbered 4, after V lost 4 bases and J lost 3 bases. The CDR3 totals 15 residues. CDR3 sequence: CASSWTSGVIYEQYF. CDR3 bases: TGTGCCAGCAGCTGGACTAGCGGGGTAATCTACGAGCAGTACTTC.